This TCR beta chain emerged from a study of immune evolution from preneoplasia to lung adenocarcinoma. Trimming pared 3 bases from V and 3 bases from J, leaving 3 bases between. This CDR3 has 11 residues. CDR1 and CDR2 (germline): SGHVS, FNYEAQ. Each case's diagnosis was confirmed by two pathologists on H&E. Repertoires were generated with immunoSEQ multiplex PCR, while TCRdb's copy carries only in-frame clones and drops some. The sample contains some 3,900 clones, 81% of which appear only once. Study results and limitations: Top clone frequencies peaked in normal lung, apparently declining through invasive adenocarcinoma.

Of note for this clone: Antigen specificity is unknown.

The specimen was FFPE adjacent normal lung tissue. This chain links TRBV7-6 with TRBJ2-7; D not resolved. The TCR sequence derives from a person aged 65 to 85 with lung adenocarcinoma. The CDR3 bases are TGTGCCAGCAGCTTGTGCTACGAGCAGTACTTC. Protein product: CASSLCYEQYF.